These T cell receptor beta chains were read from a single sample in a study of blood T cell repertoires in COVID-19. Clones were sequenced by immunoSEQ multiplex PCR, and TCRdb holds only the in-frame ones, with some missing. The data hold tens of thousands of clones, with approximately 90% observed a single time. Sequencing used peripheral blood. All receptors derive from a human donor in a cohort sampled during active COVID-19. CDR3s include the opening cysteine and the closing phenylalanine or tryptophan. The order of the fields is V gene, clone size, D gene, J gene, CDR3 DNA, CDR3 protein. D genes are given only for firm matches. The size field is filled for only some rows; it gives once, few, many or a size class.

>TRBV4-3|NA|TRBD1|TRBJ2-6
TGCGCCAGCAGCGGAGAGACAGGGCCCTTTGTCCATGGGGCCAACGTCCTGACTTTC
CASSGETGPFVHGANVLTF
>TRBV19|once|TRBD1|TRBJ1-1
TGTGCCAGTAGCTCGGGACAGGGGATGCGGGAAGCTTTCTTT
CASSSGQGMREAFF
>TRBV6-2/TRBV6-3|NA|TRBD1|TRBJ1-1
TGTGCCAGCAGTTACCCGGGACAGGGATTGATCACTGAAGCTTTCTTT
CASSYPGQGLITEAFF
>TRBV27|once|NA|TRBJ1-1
TGTGCCAGCAGTCCCGCCAGGGCTAGTTCCCCAGCTTTCTTT
CASSPARASSPAFF
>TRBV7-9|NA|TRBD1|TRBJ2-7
TGTGCCAGCAATAGGGGGCACTACGAGCAGTACTTC
CASNRGHYEQYF
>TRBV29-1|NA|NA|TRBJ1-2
TGCAGCGTTGATCGAGGATTAGGCTACACCTTC
CSVDRGLGYTF
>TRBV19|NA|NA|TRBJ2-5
TGTGCCAGTAGTACGGGACTCGGAGGGATACCCCAGTACTTC
CASSTGLGGIPQYF
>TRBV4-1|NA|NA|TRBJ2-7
TGCGCCAGCAGCTTTCGCGGGGGGACAGACTACGAGCAGTACTTC
CASSFRGGTDYEQYF
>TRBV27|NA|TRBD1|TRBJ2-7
TGTGCCAGCAGTACCACATGGACAGGGCCCGAGCAGTACTTC
CASSTTWTGPEQYF
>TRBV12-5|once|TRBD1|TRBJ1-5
TGTGCTAGTGGTTTGGGTACAGGGGTTGGTAGCAATCAGCCCCAGCATTTT
CASGLGTGVGSNQPQHF
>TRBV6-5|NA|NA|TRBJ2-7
TGTGCCAGCAGGCGAACTTCAAACTACGAGCAGTACTTC
CASRRTSNYEQYF
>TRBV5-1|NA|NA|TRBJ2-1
TGCGCCAGCAGCTTGGCAGCGGGCTCCTACAATGAGCAGTTCTTC
CASSLAAGSYNEQFF
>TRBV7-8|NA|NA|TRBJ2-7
TGTGCCAGCAGCTTAGGATCTGAACACTACGAGCAGTACTTC
CASSLGSEHYEQYF
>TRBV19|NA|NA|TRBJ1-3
TGTGCCAGTAGGGTCGGGGACTCTGGAAACACCATATATTTT
CASRVGDSGNTIYF